This T cell receptor beta chain was sequenced in a study of a mutant IDH1 vaccine in newly diagnosed glioma. Study context: A roughly 60% male, around 40% female split and a mean age of approximately 40 years characterized treated patients. The therapy given earlier, which was standard therapy, consisted of radiotherapy, temozolomide, or both, and most of the patients received both.

Points on this clone: No antigen is known for it.

Time point of the sample: baseline, week 1 (first vaccination visit). Treatment given: pre-vaccination baseline after standard-of-care therapy. Whole-study results and caveats: Most patients, 90% to 95%, showed vaccine-induced immune responses. Pseudoprogression seemed unrelated to changes in top peripheral T cell clonotypes.

Libraries were prepared by immunoSEQ multiplex PCR; TCRdb keeps only in-frame clonotypes and omits some of them. The data contain fewer than 65,000 clones, 65% to 80% of them singletons. This CDR3 has 15 residues. Trimming removed 7 bases from V and 5 bases from J, with 15 bases in between. Germline CDR1 is MNHEY and CDR2 is SMNVEV (reference sequence). The sample in question was PBMCs, obtained from a glioma patient treated with radiotherapy, temozolomide or both. V and J are TRBV27 and TRBJ1-6, with D maybe TRBD1 (6 bases). The TCR was taken from a middle-aged woman with glioma. The CDR3 is CASILDRKNNSPLHF. For the CDR3, the DNA is TGTGCCAGCATCTTAGACAGGAAAAATAATTCACCCCTCCACTTT.